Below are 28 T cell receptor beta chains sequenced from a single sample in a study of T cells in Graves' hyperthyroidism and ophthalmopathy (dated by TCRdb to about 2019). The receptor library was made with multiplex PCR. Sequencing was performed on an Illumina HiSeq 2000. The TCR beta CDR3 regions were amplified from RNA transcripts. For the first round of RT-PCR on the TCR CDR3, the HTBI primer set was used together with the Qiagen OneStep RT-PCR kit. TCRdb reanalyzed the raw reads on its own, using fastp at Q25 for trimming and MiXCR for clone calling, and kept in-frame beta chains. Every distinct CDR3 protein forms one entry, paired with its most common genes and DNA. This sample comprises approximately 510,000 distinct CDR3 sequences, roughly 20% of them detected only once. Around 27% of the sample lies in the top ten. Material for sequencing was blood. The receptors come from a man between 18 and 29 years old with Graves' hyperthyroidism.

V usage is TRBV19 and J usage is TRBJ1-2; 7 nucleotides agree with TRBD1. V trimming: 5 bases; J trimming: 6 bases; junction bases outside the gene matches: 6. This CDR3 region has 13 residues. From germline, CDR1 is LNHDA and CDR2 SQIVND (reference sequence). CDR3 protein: CASSATGNDGYTF. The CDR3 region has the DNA TGTGCCAGTAGTGCGACAGGGAACGATGGCTACACCTTC.

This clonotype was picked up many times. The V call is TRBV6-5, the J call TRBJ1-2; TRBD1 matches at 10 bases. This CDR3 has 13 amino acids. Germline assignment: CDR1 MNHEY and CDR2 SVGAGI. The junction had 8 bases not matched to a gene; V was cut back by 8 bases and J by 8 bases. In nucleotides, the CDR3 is TGTGCCAGCGCCATAGGGACAGGGGCCGGCTACACCTTC. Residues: CASAIGTGAGYTF.

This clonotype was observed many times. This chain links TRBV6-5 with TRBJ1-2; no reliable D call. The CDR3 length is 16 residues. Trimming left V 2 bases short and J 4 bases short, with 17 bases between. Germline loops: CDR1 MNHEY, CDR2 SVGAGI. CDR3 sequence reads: CASSYVSLAAGYGYTF. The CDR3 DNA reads TGTGCCAGCAGTTACGTGTCCCTTGCTGCCGGCTATGGCTACACCTTC.

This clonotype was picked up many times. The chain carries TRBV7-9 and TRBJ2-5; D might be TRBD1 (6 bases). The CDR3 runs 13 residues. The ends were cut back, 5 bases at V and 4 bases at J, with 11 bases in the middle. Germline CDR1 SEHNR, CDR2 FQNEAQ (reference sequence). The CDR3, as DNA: TGTGCCAGCAGCCCGGGACACAGAGAGACCCAGTACTTC. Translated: CASSPGHRETQYF.

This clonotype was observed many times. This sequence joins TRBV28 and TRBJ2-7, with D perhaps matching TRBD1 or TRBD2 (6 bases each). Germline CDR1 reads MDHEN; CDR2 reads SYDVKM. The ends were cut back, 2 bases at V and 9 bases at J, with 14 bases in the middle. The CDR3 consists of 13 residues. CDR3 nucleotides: TGTGCCAGCAGTTTAAGGGGGGTGAGGGTGCAGTACTTC. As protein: CASSLRGVRVQYF.

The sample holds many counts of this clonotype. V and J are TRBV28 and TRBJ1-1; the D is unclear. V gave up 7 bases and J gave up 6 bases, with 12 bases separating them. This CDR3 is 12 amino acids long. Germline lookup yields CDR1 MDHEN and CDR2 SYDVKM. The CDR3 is CASTTDPPEAFF. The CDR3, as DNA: TGTGCCAGCACCACCGACCCGCCTGAAGCTTTCTTT.

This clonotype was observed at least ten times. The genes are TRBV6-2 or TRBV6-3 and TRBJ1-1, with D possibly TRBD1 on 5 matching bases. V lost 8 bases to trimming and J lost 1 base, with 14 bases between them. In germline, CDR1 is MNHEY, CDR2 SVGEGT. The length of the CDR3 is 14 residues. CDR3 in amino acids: CASPGGDGNTEAFF. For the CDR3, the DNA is TGTGCCAGCCCCGGAGGGGATGGGAACACTGAAGCTTTCTTT.

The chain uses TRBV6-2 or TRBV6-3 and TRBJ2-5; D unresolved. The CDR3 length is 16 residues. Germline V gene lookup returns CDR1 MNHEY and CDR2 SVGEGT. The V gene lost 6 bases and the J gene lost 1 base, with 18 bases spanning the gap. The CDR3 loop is CASSPLLGRTQETQYF. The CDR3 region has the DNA TGTGCCAGCAGCCCTCTCCTCGGCCGGACCCAAGAGACCCAGTACTTC.

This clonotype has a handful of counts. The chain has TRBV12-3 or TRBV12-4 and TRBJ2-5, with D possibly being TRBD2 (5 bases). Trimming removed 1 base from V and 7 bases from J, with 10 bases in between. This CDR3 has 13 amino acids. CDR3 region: CASSLVPGGTQYF. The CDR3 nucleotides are TGTGCCAGCAGTTTAGTTCCCGGAGGGACCCAGTACTTC.

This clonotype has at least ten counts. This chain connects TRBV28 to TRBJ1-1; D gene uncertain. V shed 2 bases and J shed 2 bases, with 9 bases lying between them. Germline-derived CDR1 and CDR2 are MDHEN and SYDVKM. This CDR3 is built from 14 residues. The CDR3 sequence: CASSLGFDNTEAFF. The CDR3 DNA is TGTGCCAGCAGTTTAGGGTTCGATAACACTGAAGCTTTCTTT. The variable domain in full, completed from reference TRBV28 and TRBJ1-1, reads DVKVTQSSRYLVKRTGEKVFLECVQDMDHENMFWYRQDPGLGLRLIYFSYDVKMKEKGDIPEGYSVSREKKERFSLILESASTNQTSMYLCASSLGFDNTEAFFGQGTRLTVV.

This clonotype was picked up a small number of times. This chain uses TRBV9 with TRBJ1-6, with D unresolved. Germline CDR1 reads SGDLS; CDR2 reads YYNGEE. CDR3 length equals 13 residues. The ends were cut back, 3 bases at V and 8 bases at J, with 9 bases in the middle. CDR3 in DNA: TGTGCCAGCAGCGCCAAGTGGGATTCACCCCTCCACTTT. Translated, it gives CASSAKWDSPLHF.

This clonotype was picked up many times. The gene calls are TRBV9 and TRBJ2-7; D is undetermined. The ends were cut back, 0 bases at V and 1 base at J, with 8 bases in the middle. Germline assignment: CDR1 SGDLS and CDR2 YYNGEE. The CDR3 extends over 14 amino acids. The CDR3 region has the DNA TGTGCCAGCAGCGTAGAGGAGTTGTCCTACGAGCAGTACTTC. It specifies CASSVEELSYEQYF. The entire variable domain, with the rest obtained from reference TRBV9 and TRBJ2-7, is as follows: DSGVTQTPKHLITATGQRVTLRCSPRSGDLSVYWYQQSLDQGLQFLIQYYNGEERAKGNILERFSAQQFPDLHSELNLSSLELGDSALYFCASSVEELSYEQYFGPGTRLTVT.

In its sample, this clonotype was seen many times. As DNA, the CDR3 is TGTGCTAGTGGTTTGGCGAACAGGGTCGGGGAAGCTTTCTTT. Protein sequence: CASGLANRVGEAFF. V is TRBV12-5 and J is TRBJ1-1; TRBD1 might be the D (6 bases). The germline CDR1 and CDR2 sequences are LGHNT and FRNRAP. The V and J ends lost 1 base and 8 bases respectively, with 14 bases between them. The CDR3 sequence is 14 residues long.

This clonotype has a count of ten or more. CDR3 loop: CASSYTKPGTERDTGELFF. CDR3 nucleotide sequence: TGTGCCAGCAGTTACACAAAACCTGGGACAGAAAGAGACACCGGGGAGCTGTTTTTT. The V and J genes are TRBV6-2 or TRBV6-3 and TRBJ2-2, with 7 positions matching TRBD1. The CDR3 runs 19 residues. Germline-derived CDR1 and CDR2 are MNHEY and SVGEGT. The V segment lost 2 bases and the J segment 3 bases; nucleotides outside the gene matches: 15.

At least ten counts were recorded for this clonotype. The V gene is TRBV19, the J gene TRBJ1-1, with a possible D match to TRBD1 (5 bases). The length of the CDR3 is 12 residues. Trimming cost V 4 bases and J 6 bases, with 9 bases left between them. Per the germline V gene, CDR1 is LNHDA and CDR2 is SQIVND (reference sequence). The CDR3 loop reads CASSTTVAEAFF. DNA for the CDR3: TGTGCCAGTAGTACGACAGTAGCTGAAGCTTTCTTT.

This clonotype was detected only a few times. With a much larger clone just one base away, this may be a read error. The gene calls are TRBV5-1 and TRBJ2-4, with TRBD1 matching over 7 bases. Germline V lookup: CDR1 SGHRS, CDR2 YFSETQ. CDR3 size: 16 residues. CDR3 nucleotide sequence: TGCGCCAGCAGCCCAGGACAGGCCCTAGCCAAAAACGTTCAGTACTTC. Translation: CASSPGQALAKNVQYF. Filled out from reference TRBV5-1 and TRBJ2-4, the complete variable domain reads KAGVTQTPRYLIKTRGQQVTLSCSPISGHRSVSWYQQTPGQGLQFLFEYFSETQRNKGNFPGRFSGRQFSNSRSEMNVSTLELGDSALYLCASSPGQALAKNVQYFGAGTRLSVL.

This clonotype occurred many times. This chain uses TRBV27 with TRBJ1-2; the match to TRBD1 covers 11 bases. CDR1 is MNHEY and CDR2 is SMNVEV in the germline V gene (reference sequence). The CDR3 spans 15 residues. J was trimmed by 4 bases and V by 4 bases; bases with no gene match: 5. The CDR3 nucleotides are TGTGCCAGCAGTTCCCGGGACAGGGGGGTCTATGGCTACACCTTC. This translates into CASSSRDRGVYGYTF.

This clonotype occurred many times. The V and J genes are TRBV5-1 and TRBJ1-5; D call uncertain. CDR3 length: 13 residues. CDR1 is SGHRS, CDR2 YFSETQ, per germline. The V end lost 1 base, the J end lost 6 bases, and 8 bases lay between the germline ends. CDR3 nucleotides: TGCGCCAGCAGCTTGAGTAACGGTCAGCCCCAGCATTTT. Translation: CASSLSNGQPQHF.

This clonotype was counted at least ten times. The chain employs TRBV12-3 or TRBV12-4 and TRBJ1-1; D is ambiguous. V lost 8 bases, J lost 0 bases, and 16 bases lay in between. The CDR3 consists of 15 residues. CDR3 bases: TGTGCCAGCTGTTGGCGCCGGGAAATGAACACTGAAGCTTTCTTT. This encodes CASCWRREMNTEAFF.

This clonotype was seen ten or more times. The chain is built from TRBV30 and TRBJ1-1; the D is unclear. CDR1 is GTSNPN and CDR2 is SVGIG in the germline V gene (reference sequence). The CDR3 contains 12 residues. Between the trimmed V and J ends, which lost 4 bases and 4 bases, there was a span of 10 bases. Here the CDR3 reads CAWTLQSTEAFF. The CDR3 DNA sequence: TGTGCCTGGACCCTCCAGAGCACTGAAGCTTTCTTT.

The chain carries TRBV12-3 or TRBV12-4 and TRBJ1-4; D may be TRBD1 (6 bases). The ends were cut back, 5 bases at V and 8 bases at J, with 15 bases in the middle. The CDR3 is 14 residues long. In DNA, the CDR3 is TGTGCCAGCAGTCCCCCCAGGGGCGGAGAAAAACTGTTTTTT. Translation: CASSPPRGGEKLFF.

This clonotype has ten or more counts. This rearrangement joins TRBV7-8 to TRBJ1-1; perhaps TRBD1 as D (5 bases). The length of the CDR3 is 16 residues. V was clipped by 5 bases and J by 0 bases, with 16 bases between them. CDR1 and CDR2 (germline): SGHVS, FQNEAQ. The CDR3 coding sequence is TGTGCCAGCAGCCCCGGACGGCTGGACATGAACACTGAAGCTTTCTTT. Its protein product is CASSPGRLDMNTEAFF.

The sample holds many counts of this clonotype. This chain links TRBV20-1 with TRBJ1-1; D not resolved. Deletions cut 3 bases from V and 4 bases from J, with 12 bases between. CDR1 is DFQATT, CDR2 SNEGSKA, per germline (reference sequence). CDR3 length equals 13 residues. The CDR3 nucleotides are TGCAGTGCTAGGGGCCTCATCGGCACTGAAGCTTTCTTT. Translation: CSARGLIGTEAFF.

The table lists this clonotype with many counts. The CDR3 region has the DNA TGTGCCAGCAGTTCCTCGGTCTTGAACACTGAAGCTTTCTTT. Protein product: CASSSSVLNTEAFF. The chain employs TRBV12-3 or TRBV12-4 and TRBJ1-1; D is unclear. The CDR3 runs 14 residues. V shed 4 bases and J shed 0 bases, with 9 bases lying between them.

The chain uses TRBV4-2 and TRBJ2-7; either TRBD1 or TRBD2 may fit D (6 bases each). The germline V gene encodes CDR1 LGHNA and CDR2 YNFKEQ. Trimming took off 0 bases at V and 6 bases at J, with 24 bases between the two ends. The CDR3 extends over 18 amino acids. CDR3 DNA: TGTGCCAGCAGCCAAGAAGGCCCGAGGGTGGCCGGGGGCCCCGAGCAGTACTTC. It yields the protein CASSQEGPRVAGGPEQYF.

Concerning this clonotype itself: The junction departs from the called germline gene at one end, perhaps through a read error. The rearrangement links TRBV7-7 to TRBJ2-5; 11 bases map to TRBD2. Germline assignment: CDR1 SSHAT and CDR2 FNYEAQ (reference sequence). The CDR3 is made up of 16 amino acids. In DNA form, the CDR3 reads TGTGCTAGCAGCCAATATAGCGGGAGGGCTGGAGAGACCCAGTACTTC. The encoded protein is CASSQYSGRAGETQYF.

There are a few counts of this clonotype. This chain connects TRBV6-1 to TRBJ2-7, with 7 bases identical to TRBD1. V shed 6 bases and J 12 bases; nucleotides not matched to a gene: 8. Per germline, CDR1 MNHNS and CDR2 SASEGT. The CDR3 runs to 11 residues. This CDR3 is CASSPGGQAYF. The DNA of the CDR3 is TGTGCCAGCAGCCCCGGAGGACAGGCGTACTTC.

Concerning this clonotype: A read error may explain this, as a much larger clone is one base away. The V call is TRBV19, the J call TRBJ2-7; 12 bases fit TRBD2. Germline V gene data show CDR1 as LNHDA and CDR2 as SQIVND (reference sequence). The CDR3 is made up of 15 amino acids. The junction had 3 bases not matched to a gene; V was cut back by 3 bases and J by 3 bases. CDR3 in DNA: TGTGCCAGTAGTATTAGGACTAGCGGGGTCTACGAGCAGTACTTC. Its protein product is CASSIRTSGVYEQYF.